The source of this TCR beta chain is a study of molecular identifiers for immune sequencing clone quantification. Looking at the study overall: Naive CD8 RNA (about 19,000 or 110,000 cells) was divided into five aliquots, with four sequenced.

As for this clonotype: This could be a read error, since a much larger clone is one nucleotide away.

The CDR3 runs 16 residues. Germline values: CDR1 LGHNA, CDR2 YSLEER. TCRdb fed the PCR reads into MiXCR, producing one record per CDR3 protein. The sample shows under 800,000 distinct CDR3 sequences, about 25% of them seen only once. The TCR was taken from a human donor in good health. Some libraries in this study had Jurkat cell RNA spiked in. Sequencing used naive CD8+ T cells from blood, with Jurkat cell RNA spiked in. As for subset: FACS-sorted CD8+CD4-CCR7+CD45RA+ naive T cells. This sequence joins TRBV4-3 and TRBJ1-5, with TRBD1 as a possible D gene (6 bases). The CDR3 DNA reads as TGCGCCAGCAGCCAAGACAGGGCCGGGGGCAATCAGCCCCCGCATTTT. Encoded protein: CASSQDRAGGNQPPHF.